This entry lists 20 T cell receptor beta chains sequenced from one sample in a study of OX40 agonist ivuxolimab in advanced cancers. Library preparation employed the immunoSEQ multiplex PCR assay. Not all clones reach the TCRdb copy of this immuneACCESS table, which keeps in-frame sequences only. Checked studies attribute under half of the gap to unresolved V genes and leave the rest unexplained. The sample includes tens of thousands of clones, with around nine tenths observed a single time. The ten largest clonotypes hold around 0.29% of the sample. The starting material was CD4+ or CD8+ T cells sorted from blood, obtained in a trial of the OX40 agonist ivuxolimab. The receptors come from an adult with an advanced solid tumor such as melanoma, head and neck, liver or kidney cancer.

This rearrangement joins TRBV11-2 to TRBJ2-1; no clear D gene. The CDR3 loop spans 14 amino acids. Germline V gene data show CDR1 as SGHAT and CDR2 as FQNNGV. Deletions cut 0 bases from V and 9 bases from J, with 12 bases between. The CDR3 DNA follows: TGTGCCAGCAGCTTAGAGGCCCCCCCCCGTGAGCAGTTCTTC. It yields the protein CASSLEAPPREQFF.

This clone was counted a single time. This rearrangement joins TRBV10-3 to TRBJ2-3; 9 bases align to TRBD2. Germline CDR1 is ENHRY and CDR2 is SYGVKD. This CDR3 contains 15 residues. Germline trimming cut 2 bases from V and 4 bases from J; bases unmatched to any gene: 4. As DNA, the CDR3 is TGTGCCATCAGTGAGGGACTAGCGACAGCAGATACGCAGTATTTT. Its protein product is CAISEGLATADTQYF.

Details on this clone: The same CDR3 arises from other DNA sequences in this sample as well. V and J are TRBV5-1 and TRBJ2-1; D not resolved. In germline, CDR1 is SGHRS, CDR2 YFSETQ. The CDR3 loop spans 12 amino acids. V gave up 1 base and J gave up 7 bases, with 6 bases separating them. CDR3 coding DNA: TGCGCCAGCAGCTTGAGTGGTAATGAGCAGTTCTTC. Amino acids: CASSLSGNEQFF.

The chain is built from TRBV6-5 and TRBJ1-2; TRBD1 might be the D (6 bases). The CDR3 length is 14 residues. Germline V CDR1 and CDR2: MNHEY, SVGAGI. Trimming shortened V by 6 bases and J by 4 bases, and 15 bases separated the two germline ends. CDR3 sequence: CASRKGVESYGYTF. In DNA form, the CDR3 reads TGTGCCAGCAGGAAGGGGGTCGAGAGCTATGGCTACACCTTC.

V usage is TRBV11-3 and J usage is TRBJ2-3, with D possibly matching TRBD1 (6 bases). CDR1 is SGHNT and CDR2 is YENEEA in the germline V gene. The CDR3 has 13 residues. Trimming took 5 bases from V and 4 from J, leaving 10 bases between them. CDR3 in DNA: TGTGCCAGCAGCCCTGGGGGCGCAGATACGCAGTATTTT. Protein: CASSPGGADTQYF.

This clone was detected once. The chain carries TRBV7-2 and TRBJ2-3; no clear D. Germline CDR1 and CDR2: SGHTA and FQGNSA. The CDR3 has 12 amino acids. V lost 2 bases and J lost 0, with 0 bases in between. The CDR3, as DNA: TGTGCCAGCAGCTTAAGCACAGATACGCAGTATTTT. Amino acids: CASSLSTDTQYF.

V gene TRBV5-1 combines with J gene TRBJ2-2; 9 nucleotides match TRBD2. The CDR3 extends over 17 amino acids. CDR1 is SGHRS and CDR2 is YFSETQ in the germline V gene. Trimming cost V 1 base and J 2 bases; bases outside gene matches: 6. CDR3 nucleotides: TGCGCCAGCAGCTTGTTCGCGCTAGCGGGAAACACCGGGGAGCTGTTTTTT. It codes for CASSLFALAGNTGELFF.

CDR3 nucleotide sequence: TGTGCCAGTAAACCGGATGTCACGGCGGGAGGCACCGGGGAGCTGTTTTTT. Its translation: CASKPDVTAGGTGELFF. The chain has TRBV19 and TRBJ2-2; 8 bases map to TRBD2. The CDR3 is made up of 17 amino acids. The trim removed 7 bases at V and 4 bases at J, leaving 14 bases unmatched. Germline V lookup: CDR1 LNHDA, CDR2 SQIVND (reference sequence).

This chain links TRBV7-9 with TRBJ2-1; 7 positions agree with TRBD2. The CDR3 consists of 16 residues. Germline loops: CDR1 SEHNR, CDR2 FQNEAQ (reference sequence). Trimming at V came to 5 bases and at J to 10 bases, leaving 17 bases not matched to a gene. CDR3 DNA sequence: TGTGCCAGCAGCCCGGCCCGACTAGCATTAGCTCTGGAGCAGTTCTTC. It encodes CASSPARLALALEQFF.

The rearrangement uses TRBV7-2 and TRBJ2-1; D is perhaps TRBD2 (7 bases). Germline V lookup: CDR1 SGHTA, CDR2 FQGNSA. V gave up 6 bases and J gave up 6 bases, with 12 bases separating them. This CDR3 has 13 residues. The DNA for the CDR3 is TGTGCCAGCAGTAGGGGGAGGGCCAATGAGCAGTTCTTC. Protein sequence: CASSRGRANEQFF.

The chain joins TRBV11-1 to TRBJ2-5; 8 nucleotides agree with TRBD1. Germline V gene lookup returns CDR1 SGHAT and CDR2 FQDESV (reference sequence). The CDR3 has 17 residues. V lost 3 bases and J lost 4; bases outside the gene matches: 13. In DNA form, the CDR3 reads TGTGCCAGCAGCTTGACTCCATCCGGGACAGGCACAGAGACCCAGTACTTC. Translation: CASSLTPSGTGTETQYF.

This CDR3 reads CASCSRGPSYEQYF. Here the CDR3 DNA reads TGTGCCAGCTGCTCACGGGGGCCAAGCTACGAGCAGTACTTC. V and J are TRBV27 and TRBJ2-7, with D possibly called TRBD1 or TRBD2 (6 bases each). The CDR3 totals 14 residues. Looked up from germline, CDR1 is MNHEY and CDR2 is SMNVEV (reference sequence). The ends were cut back, 8 bases at V and 3 bases at J, with 17 bases in the middle.

The chain links TRBV5-1 to TRBJ2-1; 7 nucleotides align to TRBD1. CDR1 and CDR2 from the germline V gene are SGHRS and YFSETQ. The trim removed 1 base at V and 3 bases at J, leaving 7 bases unmatched. The CDR3 runs to 16 residues. Here the CDR3 DNA reads TGCGCCAGCAGCTTGCTCGGACAGGTGATCTACAATGAGCAGTTCTTC. Its translation: CASSLLGQVIYNEQFF.

This clone has only one observation. The chain combines TRBV5-1 with TRBJ2-4; D assignment may be TRBD1 or TRBD2 (5 bases each). This CDR3 has 14 amino acids. Trimming stripped 0 bases from V and 5 bases from J, with 9 bases between. The germline gives CDR1 SGHRS, CDR2 YFSETQ. For the CDR3, the DNA is TGCGCCAGCAGCTTGGGAGGGGCGGAAAACATTCAGTACTTC. This encodes CASSLGGAENIQYF.

The chain joins TRBV4-1 to TRBJ2-7; 9 bases align to TRBD2. There are 14 residues in the CDR3. V gave up 1 base and J gave up 7 bases; unmatched junction bases: 5. Germline CDR1 MGHRA, CDR2 YSYEKL. The CDR3, as DNA: TGCGCCAGCAGCCAAGGGCTAGCGGGATTTGAGCAGTACTTC. Its translation: CASSQGLAGFEQYF.

The V call is TRBV6-1, the J call TRBJ1-5; D gene uncertain. CDR1 MNHNS and CDR2 SASEGT come from the germline V gene. The CDR3 extends over 17 amino acids. Trimming cost V 1 base and J 2 bases, with 15 bases left between them. The CDR3 bases are TGTGCCAGCAGTGAAGAGAAACACCCGAGGGGCAATCAGCCCCAGCATTTT. It yields the protein CASSEEKHPRGNQPQHF.

The chain couples TRBV10-3 to TRBJ2-7, with 7 bases that match TRBD2. Trimming took 10 bases from V and 6 from J; bases not matched to a gene: 15. The CDR3 covers 14 residues. CDR1 and CDR2 (germline): ENHRY, SYGVKD. CDR3 DNA: TGTGCCACCGCTGGGCGGGAGTCGTCTAGCGAGCAGTACTTC. This codes for CATAGRESSSEQYF.

The chain couples TRBV6-1 to TRBJ1-1; TRBD1 matches 7 bases. V lost 0 bases, J lost 6 bases, and 16 bases stayed unmatched. The CDR3 contains 18 residues. The germline V gene has CDR1 MNHNS and CDR2 SASEGT. CDR3 in DNA: TGTGCCAGCAGTGAAGCGGAAAGACAGGGATATTACGTCCCTGAAGCTTTCTTT. Translating gives CASSEAERQGYYVPEAFF.

The V and J genes are TRBV18 and TRBJ1-2; no clear D. The CDR3 sequence is 15 residues long. V dropped 6 bases and J dropped 2 bases, with 16 bases sitting between them. CDR1 KGHSH and CDR2 LQKENI come from the germline V gene. CDR3 sequence (DNA): TGTGCCAGCTCGTCCGCAGGTGGCATAAACTATGGCTACACCTTC. Its translation: CASSSAGGINYGYTF.

This chain joins TRBV6-5 and TRBJ2-2; the D gene could be TRBD1 or TRBD2 (5 bases each). The CDR3 consists of 12 residues. Germline V CDR1 and CDR2: MNHEY, SVGAGI. Deletions cut 8 bases from V and 6 bases from J, with 10 bases between. Here the CDR3 DNA reads TGTGCCAGCGGGGGATGGTCCGGGGAGCTGTTTTTT. Protein: CASGGWSGELFF.